What follows describes a single TCR beta chain. These data come from a study of blood T cell repertoires in COVID-19. Study information: T cells, B-cell-depleted T cells, or PBMCs provided the cDNA or gDNA that served as material.

V was trimmed by 3 bases and J by 2 bases, leaving 9 bases between them. Per the germline V gene, CDR1 is SGHDT and CDR2 is YYEEEE. The CDR3 is made up of 13 amino acids. Assay used: immunoSEQ multiplex PCR; TCRdb lists only in-frame clones, some missing. Of around 120,000 clones in the sample, over 75% were seen once. The origin of this receptor is a middle-aged man with acute or convalescent COVID-19. The sample was peripheral blood. J is TRBJ2-7 and V is TRBV5-6; D unclear. The CDR3 region is CASSSVRTYEQYF. The CDR3 DNA sequence: TGTGCCAGCAGCTCAGTCAGAACCTACGAGCAGTACTTC.